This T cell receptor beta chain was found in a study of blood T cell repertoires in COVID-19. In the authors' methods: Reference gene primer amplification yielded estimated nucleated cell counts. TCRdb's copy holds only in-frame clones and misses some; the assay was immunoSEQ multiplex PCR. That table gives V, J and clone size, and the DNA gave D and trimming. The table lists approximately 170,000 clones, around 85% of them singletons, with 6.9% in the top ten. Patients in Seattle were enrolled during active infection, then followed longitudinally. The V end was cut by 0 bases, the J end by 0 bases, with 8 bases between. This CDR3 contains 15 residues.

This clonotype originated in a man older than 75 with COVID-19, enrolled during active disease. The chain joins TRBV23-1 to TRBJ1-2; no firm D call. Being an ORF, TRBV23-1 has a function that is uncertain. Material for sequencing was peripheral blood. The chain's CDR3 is CASSQSRRANYGYTF. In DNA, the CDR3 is TGCGCCAGCAGTCAATCGAGGAGAGCTAACTATGGCTACACCTTC.